One sample yielded the 30 T cell receptor beta chains listed below, sequenced in a study of shared clonotypes between healthy human individuals. Here immunoSEQ multiplex PCR was the method, and the copy in TCRdb shows in-frame clones only, minus some. The sample has about 530,000 clones, around 96% seen once. Sequencing used naive CD4+ T cells sorted from blood. As for subset: CD45RA+ positively selected. The receptors shown here come from a woman younger than 45 in good health.

The chain links TRBV18 to TRBJ2-2, with 8 bases that match TRBD2. Trimming cost V 5 bases and J 6 bases; bases outside gene matches: 8. CDR3 size: 15 residues. CDR1 KGHSH and CDR2 LQKENI come from the germline V gene. DNA of the CDR3: TGTGCCAGCTCATTCGGACTAGCAAGGTCCGGGGAGCTGTTTTTT. Its protein is CASSFGLARSGELFF.

J is TRBJ1-5 and V is TRBV7-9, with D tentatively TRBD1 (5 bases). The length of the CDR3 is 15 residues. In germline, CDR1 is SEHNR, CDR2 FQNEAQ (reference sequence). Trimming took 3 bases from V and 3 from J, leaving 12 bases between them. The CDR3 DNA reads TGTGCCAGCAGCTTTGCCGGGGGGGACAATCAGCCCCAGCATTTT. This translates into CASSFAGGDNQPQHF.

The J gene is TRBJ2-7, the V gene TRBV6-6; D is unresolved. The CDR3 spans 16 residues. Germline values: CDR1 MNHNY, CDR2 SVGAGI (reference sequence). V was pared by 2 bases and J by 3 bases, with 17 bases between. CDR3 coding DNA: TGTGCCAGCAGTTACGGGTACCTAAACCGCATCTACGAGCAGTACTTC. Protein: CASSYGYLNRIYEQYF.

This chain links TRBV6-6 with TRBJ2-7; no definite D call. The CDR3 contains 14 residues. The V and J ends lost 0 bases and 5 bases respectively, with 11 bases between them. Germline CDR1 MNHNY, CDR2 SVGAGI (reference sequence). Here the CDR3 DNA reads TGTGCCAGCAGTTACTCATCGGTTAGCCACGAGCAGTACTTC. This sequence encodes CASSYSSVSHEQYF.

The genes are TRBV4-1 and TRBJ2-7; D gene unclear. Trimming left V 6 bases short and J 1 base short, with 16 bases between. CDR1 MGHRA and CDR2 YSYEKL come from the germline V gene. The CDR3 length is 15 residues. The CDR3 is CASRSVAVSSYEQYF. The DNA of the CDR3 is TGCGCCAGCAGGAGCGTTGCAGTGTCGTCCTACGAGCAGTACTTC.

As to this clone: In the same sample, other DNA sequences code for this CDR3. The genes are TRBV28 and TRBJ1-2; D remains unclear. The CDR3 contains 12 residues. Germline V gene lookup returns CDR1 MDHEN and CDR2 SYDVKM. Trimming removed 2 bases from V and 3 bases from J, with 4 bases in between. CDR3 protein: CASSLGDYGYTF. In DNA, the CDR3 is TGTGCCAGCAGTTTAGGGGACTATGGCTACACCTTC.

The chain joins TRBV2 to TRBJ1-4; D not certain. The CDR3 extends over 15 amino acids. CDR1 and CDR2 (germline): SNHLY, FYNNEI. The V gene lost 6 bases and the J gene lost 0 bases, with 11 bases spanning the gap. CDR3 sequence reads: CASRRRSATNEKLFF. CDR3 in DNA: TGTGCCAGCAGGAGGAGAAGTGCAACTAATGAAAAACTGTTTTTT.

The chain joins TRBV5-1 to TRBJ2-2; no clear D gene. Trimming took 0 bases from V and 2 from J, leaving 8 bases between them. The CDR3 extends over 15 amino acids. From germline, CDR1 is SGHRS and CDR2 YFSETQ. The CDR3 here is CASSLEVLNTGELFF. The CDR3 coding sequence is TGCGCCAGCAGCTTGGAGGTGCTCAACACCGGGGAGCTGTTTTTT.

This clone showed up just once. The chain recombines TRBV5-1 with TRBJ2-7; 8 bases map to TRBD1. Trimming at V came to 3 bases and at J to 5 bases, leaving 7 bases not matched to a gene. The CDR3 spans 14 residues. In germline, CDR1 is SGHRS, CDR2 YFSETQ. CDR3 in amino acids: CASSSGTGWDEQYF. The CDR3 DNA follows: TGCGCCAGCAGCTCGGGGACAGGTTGGGACGAGCAGTACTTC.

The J gene is TRBJ2-7, the V gene TRBV6-1, with TRBD1 identical over 7 bases. V dropped 4 bases and J dropped 0; count of bases not matched to a gene: 6. The CDR3 covers 15 residues. The germline CDR1 and CDR2 sequences are MNHNS and SASEGT. CDR3 sequence reads: CASSALQGSSYEQYF. The CDR3 DNA sequence: TGTGCCAGCAGTGCCCTACAGGGGAGCTCCTACGAGCAGTACTTC.

J is TRBJ1-1 and V is TRBV9, with a possible D match to TRBD1 (5 bases). Germline lookup yields CDR1 SGDLS and CDR2 YYNGEE. V lost 3 bases, J lost 2 bases, and 8 bases lay in between. The CDR3 consists of 13 residues. CDR3 protein: CASSDRSNTEAFF. The CDR3, as DNA: TGTGCCAGCAGCGACAGGTCTAACACTGAAGCTTTCTTT.

V usage is TRBV5-5 and J usage is TRBJ2-5; D is uncertain. V was pared by 1 base and J by 1 base, with 17 bases between. The CDR3 length is 17 residues. CDR1 and CDR2 (germline): SGHKS, YYEKEE (reference sequence). CDR3 residues: CASSLRVGRTTQETQYF. The DNA of the CDR3 is TGTGCCAGCAGCTTGAGGGTTGGGCGGACCACCCAAGAGACCCAGTACTTC.

In the case of this clone: Distinct nucleotide sequences in the sample also encode this CDR3. The rearrangement links TRBV18 to TRBJ1-1, with D possibly TRBD1 on 5 matching bases. The germline V and J ends were trimmed by 0 bases and 1 base, with 9 bases remaining between them. From germline, CDR1 is KGHSH and CDR2 LQKENI. CDR3 length: 15 residues. CDR3 region: CASSPPGGGNTEAFF. The CDR3 DNA is TGTGCCAGCTCACCACCTGGGGGGGGGAACACTGAAGCTTTCTTT.

As DNA, the CDR3 is TGTGCCAGCAGTTTTGGGGGTACGCAGTATTTT. This codes for CASSFGGTQYF. This chain joins TRBV27 and TRBJ2-3; perhaps D is TRBD1 or TRBD2 (5 bases each). Germline V gene data show CDR1 as MNHEY and CDR2 as SMNVEV (reference sequence). The CDR3 consists of 11 residues. With 3 bases removed from V and 8 bases from J, the gap between germline ends came to 6 bases.

The CDR3 reads CASLMWDTKNYGYTF. DNA of the CDR3: TGTGCCAGCCTGATGTGGGACACCAAGAACTATGGCTACACCTTC. This rearrangement joins TRBV27 to TRBJ1-2, with D perhaps matching TRBD1 (6 bases). V was shortened by 8 bases and J by 2 bases, with 18 bases between the two germline ends. CDR3 length: 15 residues. Germline loops: CDR1 MNHEY, CDR2 SMNVEV (reference sequence).

The chain couples TRBV5-1 to TRBJ2-7; possible D gene TRBD1, 6 bases. Trimming removed 2 bases at V and 2 bases at J, with 17 bases between. The CDR3 sequence is 16 residues long. Germline V gives CDR1 SGHRS, CDR2 YFSETQ. Here the CDR3 reads CASSFDDRPSPYEQYF. The DNA of the CDR3 is TGCGCCAGCAGCTTCGATGACAGGCCCTCTCCCTACGAGCAGTACTTC.

The gene calls are TRBV27 and TRBJ1-3; TRBD1 aligns across 7 bases. The CDR3 has 14 amino acids. Germline assignment: CDR1 MNHEY and CDR2 SMNVEV (reference sequence). V was clipped by 5 bases and J by 0 bases; unmatched bases: 1. Written as DNA, the CDR3 is TGTGCCAGCAGTCGGACAGGCTCTGGAAACACCATATATTTT. It specifies CASSRTGSGNTIYF.

The V gene is TRBV5-8, the J gene TRBJ2-7; the match to TRBD2 covers 7 bases. V shed 3 bases and J 4 bases; nucleotides not matched to a gene: 10. The CDR3 runs to 15 residues. In germline, CDR1 is SGHTS, CDR2 YDEGEE. Here the CDR3 DNA reads TGTGCCAGCAGCTCGGGGGGAAATAGAGGTTACGAGCAGTACTTC. It specifies CASSSGGNRGYEQYF.

This clone was detected only once. The chain carries TRBV18 and TRBJ2-5; D ambiguous. TRBJ2-7 matches the DNA end more closely, so the J call is doubtful. The CDR3 has 11 amino acids. From germline, CDR1 is KGHSH and CDR2 LQKENI. CDR3 sequence reads: CASSPNNEQYF. The CDR3 DNA reads as TGTGCCAGCTCACCAAATAACGAGCAGTACTTC.

The rearrangement links TRBV19 to TRBJ1-5; 11 nucleotides line up with TRBD1. The germline CDR1 and CDR2 sequences are LNHDA and SQIVND (reference sequence). The length of the CDR3 is 16 residues. J lost 5 bases, V lost 7 bases, and 10 bases had no gene match. In nucleotides, the CDR3 is TGTGCCAGTACTCCACCCCGGACAGGGGGCGATCAGCCCCAGCATTTT. Encoded protein: CASTPPRTGGDQPQHF.

This CDR3 is CASSRTVTSVGDTQYF. DNA of the CDR3: TGTGCCAGTAGCAGGACTGTGACTAGCGTTGGGGATACGCAGTATTTT. V gene TRBV19 combines with J gene TRBJ2-3, with 8 bases identical to TRBD2. After removal of 6 bases from V and 6 bases from J, the junction contained 14 bases not matched to a gene. From germline, CDR1 is LNHDA and CDR2 SQIVND (reference sequence). The CDR3 has 16 amino acids.

V gene TRBV15 combines with J gene TRBJ1-1, with 9 bases aligning to TRBD1. The germline V gene has CDR1 LNHNV and CDR2 YYDKDF (reference sequence). The V gene end was trimmed by 6 bases and the J gene end by 0 bases; junction bases not matched to a gene: 2. The CDR3 sequence is 14 residues long. The CDR3 sequence: CATRTGGVNTEAFF. In nucleotides, the CDR3 is TGTGCCACCAGGACAGGGGGGGTGAACACTGAAGCTTTCTTT.

The V gene is TRBV28, the J gene TRBJ1-2, with D maybe TRBD1 (6 bases). CDR1 is MDHEN, CDR2 SYDVKM, per germline. The CDR3 has 15 amino acids. V was trimmed by 6 bases and J by 8 bases, leaving 22 bases between them. The CDR3 is CASREGGLRGPGYTF. The DNA for the CDR3 is TGTGCCAGCAGAGAAGGGGGGCTCAGGGGCCCAGGCTACACCTTC.

The table lists this clone with a count of one. The J gene is TRBJ1-2, the V gene TRBV19; D not certain. Deletions cut 0 bases from V and 4 bases from J, with 9 bases between. From germline, CDR1 is LNHDA and CDR2 SQIVND (reference sequence). The CDR3 loop spans 14 amino acids. In DNA, the CDR3 is TGTGCCAGTAGTATAGAGGTTGGGGTCTATGGCTACACCTTC. As protein: CASSIEVGVYGYTF.

The chain employs TRBV28 and TRBJ2-7; 7 positions agree with TRBD1. The CDR3 spans 15 residues. Unmatched junction bases numbered 7, after V lost 5 bases and J lost 0 bases. Germline lookup yields CDR1 MDHEN and CDR2 SYDVKM. The CDR3 here is CASSPARDSSYEQYF. CDR3 DNA sequence: TGTGCCAGCAGTCCAGCCCGGGACAGCTCCTACGAGCAGTACTTC.

The chain joins TRBV15 to TRBJ2-1, with a possible D match to TRBD1 (5 bases). Looked up from germline, CDR1 is LNHNV and CDR2 is YYDKDF (reference sequence). The CDR3 has 18 residues. V was pared by 0 bases and J by 8 bases, with 23 bases between. The CDR3 DNA reads as TGTGCCACCAGCAGAGATCGGTTTCAGGGAAGCCGAACCGATGAGCAGTTCTTC. Protein product: CATSRDRFQGSRTDEQFF.

J is TRBJ1-2 and V is TRBV5-1; D is perhaps TRBD1 (6 bases). Trimming removed 4 bases from V and 8 bases from J, with 18 bases in between. The CDR3 covers 14 residues. Germline values: CDR1 SGHRS, CDR2 YFSETQ. The DNA of the CDR3 is TGCGCCAGCAGCACGGACAGTTCGGGCGGAGGCTACACCTTC. Translation gives CASSTDSSGGGYTF. Filled out from reference TRBV5-1 and TRBJ1-2, the complete variable domain reads KAGVTQTPRYLIKTRGQQVTLSCSPISGHRSVSWYQQTPGQGLQFLFEYFSETQRNKGNFPGRFSGRQFSNSRSEMNVSTLELGDSALYLCASSTDSSGGGYTFGSGTRLTVV.

The chain has TRBV5-6 and TRBJ1-2; 7 nucleotides align to TRBD1. Germline trimming cut 6 bases from V and 3 bases from J; bases unmatched to any gene: 11. CDR1 is SGHDT and CDR2 is YYEEEE in the germline V gene. This CDR3 has 15 residues. In nucleotides, the CDR3 is TGTGCCAGCAACCGATACCGGGACAGCGACTATGGCTACACCTTC. Residues: CASNRYRDSDYGYTF. Looking up the rest from reference TRBV5-6 and TRBJ1-2 gives the full variable domain: DAGVTQSPTHLIKTRGQQVTLRCSPKSGHDTVSWYQQALGQGPQFIFQYYEEEERQRGNFPDRFSGHQFPNYSSELNVNALLLGDSALYLCASNRYRDSDYGYTFGSGTRLTVV.

In the case of this clone: The sample carries other DNA sequences with the same CDR3. The chain is built from TRBV5-1 and TRBJ1-1; D not certain. V dropped 0 bases and J dropped 4 bases, with 7 bases sitting between them. Looked up from germline, CDR1 is SGHRS and CDR2 is YFSETQ. This CDR3 region has 13 residues. Here the CDR3 reads CASSLGGFTEAFF. The CDR3 nucleotides read TGCGCCAGCAGCTTGGGAGGGTTCACTGAAGCTTTCTTT.

This clone was recorded once. The V call is TRBV5-4, the J call TRBJ1-2; possibly TRBD1 for D (5 bases). This CDR3 region has 16 residues. Germline CDR1 and CDR2: SGHNT and YYREEE (reference sequence). V lost 0 bases to trimming and J lost 2 bases, with 14 bases between them. Written as DNA, the CDR3 is TGTGCCAGCAGCTTGGGGGGCCTACCAGTAAACTATGGCTACACCTTC. Its translation is CASSLGGLPVNYGYTF.